This TCR beta chain was obtained from a study of blood T cell repertoires in COVID-19 (dated by TCRdb to about 2020). Looking at the study overall: Samples from collaborators originated in the United States, Italy and Spain and spanned both the acute and convalescent phases of COVID-19. HLA class I and class II types, where available, came from metadata supplied by the sample provider rather than from assay-based typing. The prospective study material was composed of cDNA or gDNA derived from T cells, B-cell-depleted T cells, or PBMCs. The dataset comprised deeply sampled blood TCRbeta repertoires from subjects exposed to, actively infected with, or recovered from COVID-19. The samples were drawn from the first 160 participants of the ongoing ImmuneRACE study and from 1,254 subjects provided by 6 global collaborators. The repertoires were released in a freely available public database meant as a resource for research on the immune response to SARS-CoV-2. The sample metadata nearly always contained a de-identified subject ID, COVID-19 status, age in years and sex. The paper as a whole reports these results and caveats: How much clinical and demographic metadata was included differed by source and by participant, and the metadata was provided uncurated.

For CDR1 and CDR2, the germline V gene (reference sequence) lists DFQATT and SNEGSKA. A distance of 10 bases separates the germline ends of V and J, which lose 5 bases and 6 bases respectively. The CDR3 has 11 amino acids, counting the end cysteine and phenylalanine. The read is trimmed to its CDR3 DNA, 33 bases read in frame from base 1. TCRbeta CDR3 regions were amplified from genomic DNA using the immunoSEQ Assay, a bias-controlled multiplex PCR. In the authors' own workflow: Within the assay, amplification of reference gene primers was used to estimate how many nucleated cells each sample contained. To quantify the absolute abundance of each unique TCRbeta CDR3 rearrangement, sequence reads were collapsed and filtered. For each sample, productive Simpson clonality was calculated by taking the square root of Simpson's diversity index across productive rearrangements. This is the immuneACCESS table as TCRdb keeps it, with only in-frame sequences that have V and J called. A part of the clones is gone; compared with another copy, unresolved V genes explain less than half, and the rest is unexplained. V, J and clone size are taken as reported in that table, and D and trimming were inferred from the DNA itself. The sample table shows around 280,000 clones, and around 90% are seen once. Clones ranked in the top ten supply 1.5% to 2% of the sample.

A word on this clone: Its antigen target is currently unknown. Base qualities are not recorded, but no much larger clone differs from it by a single base.

Participants in the prospective study were aged roughly 18 to 100 years, lived in under 30 United States geographic areas, and enrolled through a virtual design. In the prospective study, cohorts were assigned on the basis of participant-reported clinical history obtained from a screening survey and a study questionnaire. For ImmuneRACE Cohort 3, a participant was defined as recovered based on two consecutive negative NP/OP PCR tests, clearance by a healthcare professional, or resolution of symptoms. Mobile phlebotomists in the prospective study collected whole blood, serum and a nasopharyngeal or oropharyngeal swab from every participant. Participants in the prospective study had the option to provide additional blood draws and questionnaires over a 2-month period. Prospective study blood samples were shipped either frozen or at room temperature before DNA extraction.

The source of this sequence is a woman in her 40s who had recovered from COVID-19. Sequencing input: PBMCs or T cells enriched from blood (not recorded which). This receptor chain uses TRBV20-1 and TRBJ1-1; tentative D gene TRBD1, with 6 bases matching. In nucleotides, the sequence is TGCAGTGCTCCAAACAGGGCTGAAGCTTTCTTT. Its protein is CSAPNRAEAFF.